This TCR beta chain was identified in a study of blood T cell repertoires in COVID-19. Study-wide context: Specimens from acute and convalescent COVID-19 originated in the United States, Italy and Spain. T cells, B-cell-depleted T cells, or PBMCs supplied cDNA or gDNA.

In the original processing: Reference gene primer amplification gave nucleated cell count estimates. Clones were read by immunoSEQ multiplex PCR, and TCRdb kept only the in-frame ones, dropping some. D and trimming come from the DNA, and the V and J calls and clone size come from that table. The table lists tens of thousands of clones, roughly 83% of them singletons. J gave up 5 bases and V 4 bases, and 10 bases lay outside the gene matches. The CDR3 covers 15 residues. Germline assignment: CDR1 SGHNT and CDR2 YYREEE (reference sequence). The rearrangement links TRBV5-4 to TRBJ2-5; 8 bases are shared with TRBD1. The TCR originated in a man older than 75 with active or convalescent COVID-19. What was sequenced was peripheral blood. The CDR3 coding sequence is TGTGCCAGCAGCGCAGGGACAGGTCGGGGGGAGACCCAGTACTTC. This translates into CASSAGTGRGETQYF.